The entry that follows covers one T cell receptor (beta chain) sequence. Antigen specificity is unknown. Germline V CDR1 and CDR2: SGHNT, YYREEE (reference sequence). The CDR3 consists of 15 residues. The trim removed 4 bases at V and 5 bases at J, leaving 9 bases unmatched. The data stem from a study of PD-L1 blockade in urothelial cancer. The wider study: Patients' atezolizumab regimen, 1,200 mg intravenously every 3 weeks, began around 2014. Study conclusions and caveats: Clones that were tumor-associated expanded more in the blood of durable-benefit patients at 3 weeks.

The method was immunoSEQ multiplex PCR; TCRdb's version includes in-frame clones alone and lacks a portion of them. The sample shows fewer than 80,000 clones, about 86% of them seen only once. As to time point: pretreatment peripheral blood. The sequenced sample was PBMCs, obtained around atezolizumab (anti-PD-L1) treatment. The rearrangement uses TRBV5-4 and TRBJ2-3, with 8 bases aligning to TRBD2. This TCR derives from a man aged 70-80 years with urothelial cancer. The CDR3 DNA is TGTGCCAGCAGCCCGCCGGGGGGGAAAGGAGATACGCAGTATTTT. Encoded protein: CASSPPGGKGDTQYF.